In this sample, the clone carrying this T cell receptor (beta chain) turned up many times. The data are from a study of CD8+CD57+ T cells in acquired aplastic anemia. All sequencing subjects had displayed CD8+CD57+ cell expansion on flow cytometry. The use of genomic DNA as template underpinned the TCR beta VDJ and CDR3 profiling. MiXCR was run by TCRdb on the reads, yielding one entry per CDR3 protein. The data show under 500,000 distinct CDR3 sequences, with 25% to 40% seen just once and less than 1% held by the top ten. The receptor comes from a human donor with aplastic anemia. The sample consisted of sorted CD4+, CD8+, or CD8+CD57+ T cells (not recorded which) from PBMCs.

Here the CDR3 reads CASSRGSTQETQYF. The CDR3 nucleotides are TGTGCCAGCAGTCGAGGGTCTACGCAAGAGACCCAGTACTTC. The rearrangement uses TRBV12-3 or TRBV12-4 and TRBJ2-5, with D perhaps matching TRBD2 (5 bases). Trimming left V 5 bases short and J 2 bases short, with 12 bases between. The CDR3 loop spans 14 amino acids.